This T cell receptor (beta chain) was sequenced in a study of shared clonotypes between healthy human individuals. The wider study: The donor group consisted of a couple of women and a few men, aged 18 to 49. Overall study results and limits: Naive subsets, compared against memory subsets, generally had larger estimated richness values.

Each cell subset's genomic DNA was divided evenly among several immunoSEQ plates. Data came from immunoSEQ multiplex PCR; TCRdb stores just in-frame clones and leaves some out. The repertoire holds roughly 2,300,000 clones, around 92% seen once, with 0.3% to 0.45% in the top ten. This clone came up a few times. What it recognizes is unknown. The sample was naive CD4+ T cells from PBMCs. The subset: CD45RA+ positively selected. The sequence was collected from a man younger than 35 in good health. Some clones in this sample may be carry-over from other donors' samples.

The CDR3 reads CASSESGYTIYF. The CDR3 DNA sequence: TGTGCCAGCAGTGAATCGGGTTACACCATATATTTT. This chain links TRBV2 with TRBJ1-3, with unresolved D. Germline V gives CDR1 SNHLY, CDR2 FYNNEI. The ends were cut back, 2 bases at V and 8 bases at J, with 7 bases in the middle. The CDR3 loop spans 12 amino acids.